This T cell receptor (beta chain) came from a study of graft-versus-host responses after intestinal transplantation. Study-level background: Each of the recipients got a multivisceral, liver-intestinal, or isolated intestinal transplant. Study observations and caveats: Declining HvG levels early post-transplant were linked to peak circulating GvH clone levels. Researchers found GvH clones in recipient marrow, and some showed up first in ileum or blood.

As regards this clone: Its antigen is not known.

Sequencing was performed with immunoSEQ multiplex PCR; in TCRdb, only in-frame clones are kept and a portion is missing. The sample holds roughly 100,000 clones, 90% to 95% seen once. Sequencing used unstimulated CD8+ T cells sorted from spleen or lymph node cells, obtained before intestinal transplant. The receptor comes from a human donor who received an intestinal transplant.

This chain's CDR3 is CASSLGTSGTYEQYF. CDR3 DNA: TGCGCCAGCAGCTTGGGGACCTCGGGGACCTACGAGCAGTACTTC. The rearrangement uses TRBV5-1 and TRBJ2-7, with a weak D call TRBD2 (5 bases). CDR3 length: 15 residues. Trimming cost V 0 bases and J 2 bases, with 12 bases left between them. CDR1 SGHRS and CDR2 YFSETQ come from the germline V gene.